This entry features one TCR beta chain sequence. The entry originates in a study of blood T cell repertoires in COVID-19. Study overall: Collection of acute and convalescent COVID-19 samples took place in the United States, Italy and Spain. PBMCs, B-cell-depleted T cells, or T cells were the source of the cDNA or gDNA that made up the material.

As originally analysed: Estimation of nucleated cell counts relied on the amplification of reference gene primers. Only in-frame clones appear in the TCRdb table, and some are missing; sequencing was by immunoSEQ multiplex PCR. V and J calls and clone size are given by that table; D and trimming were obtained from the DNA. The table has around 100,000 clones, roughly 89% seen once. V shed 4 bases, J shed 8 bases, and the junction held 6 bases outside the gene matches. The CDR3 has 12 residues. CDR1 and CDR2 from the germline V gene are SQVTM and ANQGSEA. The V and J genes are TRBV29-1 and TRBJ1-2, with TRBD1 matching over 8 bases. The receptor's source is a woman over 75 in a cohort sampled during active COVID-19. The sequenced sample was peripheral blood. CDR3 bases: TGCAGCGTTGGACAGGGGCAAAAAGGCTACACCTTC. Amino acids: CSVGQGQKGYTF.